A selection of T cell receptor beta chains follows, all from one sample in a study of blood T cells in healthy people across ages. Each CDR3 protein gets one entry after TCRdb re-called the 5' RACE reads with MiXCR. The sample has 1.5 million or so distinct CDR3 sequences; approximately 39% are singletons. The sample was blood. The receptors stem from a woman younger than 30 in good health. Each CDR3 is given with its conserved first and last residue. A D gene is named only where the DNA matches it firmly. Clone size, where shown, is once, few, many, or a class for clones that have expanded.

NA	TRBD2	TRBV20-1	TRBJ2-3	TGCAGTGCTTCCCCTTTCCTAGCGGCTAGCACAGATACGCAGTATTTT	CSASPFLAASTDTQYF
NA	TRBD1	TRBV6-5	TRBJ2-1	TGTGCCAGCAGAGACATTTTGGGACAGACTTACAATGAGCAGTTCTTC	CASRDILGQTYNEQFF
NA	TRBD2	TRBV4-3	TRBJ2-7	TGCGCCAGCAGCCCAGGACTAGGTAGTAACGAGCAGTACTTC	CASSPGLGSNEQYF
NA	NA	TRBV5-1	TRBJ1-2	TGCGCCAGCAGCTTTGGCAGGCGGGTCCATGGCTACACCTTC	CASSFGRRVHGYTF
NA	NA	TRBV20-1	TRBJ1-6	TGCAGTGCTAGAGATGGGGGTAATAATTCACCCCTCCACTTT	CSARDGGNNSPLHF
NA	NA	TRBV30	TRBJ2-3	TGTGCCTGGAGTGGTTTCGGAGATACGCAGTATTTT	CAWSGFGDTQYF
few	NA	TRBV20-1	TRBJ1-2	TGCAGTGCTCGAGTGGGGCAGGGTAACTATGGCTACACCTTC	CSARVGQGNYGYTF
NA	NA	TRBV6-6	TRBJ2-7	TGTGCCAGCAGTTACGGTCAGAGGAATTACGAGCAGTACTTC	CASSYGQRNYEQYF
NA	NA	TRBV4-3	TRBJ1-2	TGCGCCAGCAGCCAAGATACCCAGGGCTATGGCTACACCTTC	CASSQDTQGYGYTF
NA	TRBD1	TRBV7-9	TRBJ2-7	TGTGCCAGCAGCTTTGATCACAGGGGCTACGAGCAGTACTTC	CASSFDHRGYEQYF
NA	NA	TRBV25-1	TRBJ1-4	TGTGCCAGCAGTGGCAACCGTCCTTCCGGTAATGAAAAACTGTTTTTT	CASSGNRPSGNEKLFF
NA	NA	TRBV12-3/TRBV12-4	TRBJ1-3	TGTGCCAGCCAAGCGTTCTCTGGAAACACCATATATTTT	CASQAFSGNTIYF
NA	TRBD1	TRBV27	TRBJ2-3	TGTGCCAGCAGTTCGGGACAGGTCGTAGATACGCAGTATTTT	CASSSGQVVDTQYF
NA	NA	TRBV12-3/TRBV12-4	TRBJ2-1	TGTGCCAGCAGTTTAGCAAGCGAGACTTACAATGAGCAGTTCTTC	CASSLASETYNEQFF
NA	NA	TRBV7-2	TRBJ2-1	TGTGCCAGTAGCTTTGGCGACTATTGCTACAATGAGCAGTTCTTC	CASSFGDYCYNEQFF
NA	NA	TRBV11-2	TRBJ1-1	TGTGCCAGCAGCTTCGGGCAGGCGCTGAACACTGAAGCTTTCTTT	CASSFGQALNTEAFF
NA	NA	TRBV15	TRBJ2-5	TGTGCCACCAGCAGAGATGGGGCGATGGCGGGGTACTTC	CATSRDGAMAGYF